Listed below are T cell receptor beta chains from one sample, sequenced in a study of beta chain features in type 1 diabetes. Clones were read by immunoSEQ multiplex PCR, and TCRdb kept only the in-frame ones, dropping some. The table lists approximately 250,000 clones, 9% to 10% of them singletons, with about 0.037% in the top ten. The sample was naive CD4+ T cells from blood. The receptors shown here come from a woman aged 18-29 years in good health. Each CDR3 is given with its conserved first and last residue.

j_gene	v_gene	CDR3aa
TRBJ2-3	TRBV19	CASSIDRTSGGRLVTQYF
TRBJ1-1	TRBV11-2	CASSLAAGNTEAFF
TRBJ1-2	TRBV10-3	CAISVGGGYTF
TRBJ2-1	TRBV9	CASSVQGAHNEQFF
TRBJ2-1	TRBV27	CASSLWGIWGEGYNEQFF
TRBJ2-7	TRBV10-3	CAIGGDKRTYEQYF
TRBJ1-5	TRBV28	CASSPSGNRAYQPQHF
TRBJ2-7	TRBV4-1	CASSQPGQTYEQYF
TRBJ1-2	TRBV7-9	CASSFSGTGMALGYTF
TRBJ2-1	TRBV6-1	CASSEIRQAQQFF
TRBJ1-2	TRBV30	CAWSHTGGGGYTF